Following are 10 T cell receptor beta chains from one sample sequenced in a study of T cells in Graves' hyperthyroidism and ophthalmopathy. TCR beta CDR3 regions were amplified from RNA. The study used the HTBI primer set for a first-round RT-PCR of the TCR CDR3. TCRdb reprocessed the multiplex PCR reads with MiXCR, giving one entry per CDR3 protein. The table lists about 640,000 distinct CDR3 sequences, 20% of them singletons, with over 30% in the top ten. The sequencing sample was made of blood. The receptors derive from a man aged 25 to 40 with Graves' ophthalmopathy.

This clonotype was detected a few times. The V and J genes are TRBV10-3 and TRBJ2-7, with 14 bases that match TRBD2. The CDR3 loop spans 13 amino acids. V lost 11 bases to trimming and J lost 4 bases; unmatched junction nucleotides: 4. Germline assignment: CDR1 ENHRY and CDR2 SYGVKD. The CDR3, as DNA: TGTGCCGTCGGGACTAGCGGGAGTTACGAGCAGTACTTC. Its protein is CAVGTSGSYEQYF.

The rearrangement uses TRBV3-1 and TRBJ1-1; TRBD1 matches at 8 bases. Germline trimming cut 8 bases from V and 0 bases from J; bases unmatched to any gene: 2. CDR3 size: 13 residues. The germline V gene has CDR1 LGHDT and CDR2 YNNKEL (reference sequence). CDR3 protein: CASQGAVNTEAFF. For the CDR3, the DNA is TGTGCCAGCCAGGGGGCGGTGAACACTGAAGCTTTCTTT.

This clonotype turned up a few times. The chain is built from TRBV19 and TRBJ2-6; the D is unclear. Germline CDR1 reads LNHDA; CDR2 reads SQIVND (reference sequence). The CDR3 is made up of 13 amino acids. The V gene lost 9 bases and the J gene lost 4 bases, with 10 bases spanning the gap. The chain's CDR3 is CASALSGANVLTF. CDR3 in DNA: TGTGCCAGCGCTCTGTCAGGGGCCAACGTCCTGACTTTC.

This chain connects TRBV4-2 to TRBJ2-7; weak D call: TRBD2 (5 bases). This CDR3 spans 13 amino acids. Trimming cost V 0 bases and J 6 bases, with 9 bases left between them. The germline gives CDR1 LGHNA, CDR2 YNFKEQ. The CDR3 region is CASSQEWGAEQYF. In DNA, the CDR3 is TGTGCCAGCAGCCAAGAATGGGGAGCCGAGCAGTACTTC.

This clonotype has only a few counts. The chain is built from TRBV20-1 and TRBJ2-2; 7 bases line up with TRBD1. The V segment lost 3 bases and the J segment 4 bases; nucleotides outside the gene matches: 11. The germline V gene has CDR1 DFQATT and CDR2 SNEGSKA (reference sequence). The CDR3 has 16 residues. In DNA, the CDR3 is TGCAGTGCTAGGCCCTCGGGACAGAAGGTCACCGGGGAGCTGTTTTTT. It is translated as CSARPSGQKVTGELFF.

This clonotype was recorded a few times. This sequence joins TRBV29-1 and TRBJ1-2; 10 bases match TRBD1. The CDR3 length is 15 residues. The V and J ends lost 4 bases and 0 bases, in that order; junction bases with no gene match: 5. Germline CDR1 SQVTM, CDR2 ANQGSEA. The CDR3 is CSVGQGAPANYGYTF. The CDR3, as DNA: TGCAGCGTTGGACAGGGGGCCCCGGCTAACTATGGCTACACCTTC.

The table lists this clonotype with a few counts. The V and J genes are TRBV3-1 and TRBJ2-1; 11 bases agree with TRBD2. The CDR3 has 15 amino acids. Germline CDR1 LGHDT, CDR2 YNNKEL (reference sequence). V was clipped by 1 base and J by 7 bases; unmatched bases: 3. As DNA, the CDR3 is TGTGCCAGCAGCCAAGGACTAGCGGGGTTGAATGAGCAGTTCTTC. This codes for CASSQGLAGLNEQFF.

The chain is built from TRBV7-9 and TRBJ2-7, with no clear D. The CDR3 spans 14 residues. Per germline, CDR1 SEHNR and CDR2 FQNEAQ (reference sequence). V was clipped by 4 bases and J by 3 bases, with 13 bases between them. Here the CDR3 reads CASSSGRANYEQYF. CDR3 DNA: TGTGCCAGCAGCTCCGGCCGAGCGAACTACGAGCAGTACTTC.

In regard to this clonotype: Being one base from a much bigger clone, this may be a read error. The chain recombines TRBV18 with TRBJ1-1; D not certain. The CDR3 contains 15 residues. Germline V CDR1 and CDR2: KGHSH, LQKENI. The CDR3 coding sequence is TGTGCCAGCTCACCAGGCAGAACCATGAACACTGAAGCTCTCTTT. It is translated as CASSPGRTMNTEALF.

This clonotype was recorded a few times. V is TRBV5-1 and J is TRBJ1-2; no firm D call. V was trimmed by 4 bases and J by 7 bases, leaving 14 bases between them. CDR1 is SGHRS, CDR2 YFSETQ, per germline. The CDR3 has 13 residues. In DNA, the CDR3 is TGCGCCAGCAGCCCGGGTCTCGGGAGTGGCTACACCTTC. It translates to CASSPGLGSGYTF.